The subject of this entry is one TCR beta chain. The sample comes from a study of blood T cell repertoires in COVID-19. Study-wide background: Sources were T cells, B-cell-depleted T cells, or PBMCs; the material itself was cDNA or gDNA.

Authors' analysis steps: Researchers report that nucleated cell counts were estimated from reference gene primer amplification. Repertoires were generated with immunoSEQ multiplex PCR, while TCRdb's copy carries only in-frame clones and drops some. The DNA was the basis for D and trimming; V, J and clone size are from that table. Of a few hundred thousand clones detected, roughly 88% appear once; the ten largest clones hold 12%. Input material: peripheral blood. This clonotype was obtained from a man older than 75 with acute or convalescent COVID-19.

The chain's CDR3 is CASSRTGGATNEKLFF. The DNA for the CDR3 is TGTGCCAGCTCACGCACAGGGGGGGCAACTAATGAAAAACTGTTTTTT. The V and J genes are TRBV18 and TRBJ1-4, with TRBD1 identical over 8 bases. The CDR3 is 16 amino acids. Germline V lookup: CDR1 KGHSH, CDR2 LQKENI. After removal of 4 bases from V and 0 bases from J, the junction contained 4 bases not matched to a gene.